The TCR beta chain described here comes from a study of T-cell memory formation after mild COVID-19 (dated by TCRdb to the early 2020s). Describing the broader study: TCR sequence clusters from the two donors were largely donor specific. In a couple of donors, T-cell clones that expanded and contracted after mild COVID-19 were tracked by sequencing TCRalpha and TCRbeta repertoires over time. The cohort was made up of two young adult volunteers, one female and one male, who were previously healthy.

This clonotype appeared many times. It has no known antigen specificity. No much larger clone exists at a distance of one base, and base qualities are not known. The paper as a whole reports these results and caveats: Contracting CD4+ clones appeared mostly in the CM and EM memory subsets, whereas CD8+ clones were enriched in EMRA. The second-wave clones that peaked on day 37 were not confirmed to be SARS-CoV-2 specific. Clones that contracted from day 15 to 85 showed balanced CD4/CD8 phenotypes, whereas a second wave of clones that expanded from day 15 to 37 leaned towards CD4+. Only two mild cases were covered by the study, and larger cohorts that include severe cases with pre-infection samples were considered necessary. The detection of some responding clones in pre-infection memory suggests that pre-existing cross-reactive memory T cells joined the SARS-CoV-2 response.

Ficoll-Paque density gradient centrifugation was the method used to isolate PBMCs. The sequencer was an Illumina NovaSeq 6000. TCRalpha and TCRbeta cDNA libraries were built by 5'RACE with constant-segment primers, adding sample barcodes and unique molecular identifiers. RNA was extracted from every sample with Trizol reagent. Libraries were amplified in two PCR steps, with a second sample barcode and Illumina TruSeq adapters added in the second step. The libraries were sequenced on an Illumina NovaSeq using 2 x 150 bp paired-end reads. Per the source publication's procedure: With migec v1.2.7, reads were demultiplexed and then collapsed into UMI-guided consensus sequences. With mixcr v2.1.11, UMI consensuses were aligned to TRA and TRB V and J templates and assembled into clonotypes. Expanded or contracted clonotypes were those called significant by both edgeR and NoisET, with noise models trained on biological replicates. For edgeR calls, the cutoffs were a false discovery rate-adjusted p below 0.01 and a log2 fold-change threshold of 1. As an exploratory analysis of dynamics, PCA with hierarchical clustering was applied to max-normalized trajectories of the 1000 most abundant clonotypes. The CD4 or CD8 phenotype of responding clones was assigned using the separately sequenced CD4+ and CD8+ repertoires. The public sequencing data were trimmed at Q25 with fastp and processed into clonotypes with MiXCR by TCRdb, which kept only in-frame beta chains. A single entry per CDR3 protein holds the most common genes and DNA from its merged rows. The V and J calls were determined by TCRdb, not by the authors. The sample table shows about 240,000 distinct CDR3 sequences, and 8% to 9.5% are seen once. The ten most abundant clones make up more than 20% of the sample.

CDR1 and CDR2 are read off the germline V gene as MNHEY and SVGAGI. The CDR3 starts with the cysteine, ends with the phenylalanine, and has 16 residues. The CDR3 DNA has 48 bases and is translated from base 1. V trim: 6 bases; J trim: 1 base; unmatched bases: 4. This TCR came from a man between 18 and 29 years old who had mild COVID-19 (a few samples of this study predate the infection). The sample titles of this study are shuffled in the database, so cell type and time point are left out; the donor was told from shared clones. Input material: PBMCs or a T cell subset sorted from them (not recorded which). Recombination linked TRBV6-5 to TRBJ2-3, with TRBD2 matching 13 junction bases. The CDR3 amino acid sequence is: CASSPGTSGGTDTQYF. The bases are TGTGCCAGCAGCCCCGGGACTAGCGGGGGCACAGATACGCAGTATTTT.